This is a list of T cell receptor beta chains from one sample in a study of naive and memory T cell subsets. Via MiXCR, TCRdb re-called the UMI-ligation and nested PCR reads, giving one row per CDR3 protein. The sample yields 130,000 to 150,000 distinct CDR3 sequences, 15% to 20% seen once. What was sequenced was naive CD4+ T cells from blood. The receptors derive from a human donor in good health. Each CDR3 is given with its conserved first and last residue. Each record gives: V gene, J gene, CDR3 protein.

TRBV6-2/TRBV6-3,TRBJ2-7,CASSYEGYEQYF
TRBV27,TRBJ2-3,CASSWTGTDTQYF
TRBV6-2/TRBV6-3,TRBJ1-6,CASSRGHLLHF
TRBV24-1,TRBJ2-3,CATSGLNGDTQYF
TRBV28,TRBJ2-1,CASREYNEQFF
TRBV28,TRBJ1-1,CASSPQVEGNTEAFF
TRBV5-8,TRBJ2-1,CASWGIWGSSYNEQFF
TRBV10-3,TRBJ2-7,CAIRVAGGLEQYF
TRBV5-1,TRBJ2-3,CASRSTTSSTDTQYF
TRBV28,TRBJ2-1,CASSQRTGPRYNEQFF
TRBV29-1,TRBJ1-1,CSAHRQGGTEAFF
TRBV28,TRBJ2-3,CASCGSSTDTQYF
TRBV14,TRBJ2-7,CASSLGGRIYEQYF
TRBV20-1,TRBJ2-2,CSVGRYTGELFF
TRBV27,TRBJ2-7,CASSLLADIDEQYF
TRBV4-3,TRBJ1-5,CASSQDLGQPQHF
TRBV4-2,TRBJ1-5,CASSQDIRVSNQPQHF
TRBV28,TRBJ2-7,CASNTPGTDYEQYF
TRBV7-9,TRBJ2-2,CASSLGGETGELFF
TRBV18,TRBJ2-3,CASSPRGLVLSSTDTQYF
TRBV2,TRBJ2-6,CASSGFSGANVLTF
TRBV11-1,TRBJ2-1,CASTRRRDPLYNEQFF
TRBV12-3/TRBV12-4,TRBJ2-7,CASSERDCEQYF
TRBV20-1,TRBJ2-1,CSATYPLAYNEQFF
TRBV6-1,TRBJ2-2,CASSGRTSRGAGELFF
TRBV7-2,TRBJ1-2,CASSLGFDRANYGYTF
TRBV5-1,TRBJ2-1,CASSLFPGASYNEQFF
TRBV7-2,TRBJ2-1,CASSLVGTSGSSEQFF
TRBV20-1,TRBJ2-3,CRPLAGADTQYF
TRBV7-2,TRBJ2-1,CASSRLAAGAYNEQFF
TRBV9,TRBJ2-5,CASSVVDTGTQYF
TRBV7-9,TRBJ1-1,CASSQGLSTEAFF
TRBV6-2/TRBV6-3,TRBJ2-7,CASNGRGSGTGEQYF
TRBV25-1,TRBJ2-1,CASSPKTGGLLNEQFF
TRBV5-1,TRBJ2-1,CASRRGTSGLYSYNEQFF
TRBV5-1,TRBJ2-3,CASSLLAGGVDTQYF
TRBV10-3,TRBJ2-6,CAISYLARAGANVLTF
TRBV7-2,TRBJ2-3,CASSLSGSRGTDTQYF
TRBV30,TRBJ1-1,CAWGTSHTEAFF
TRBV18,TRBJ2-3,CASSQNMGTDTQYF
TRBV6-2/TRBV6-3,TRBJ2-1,CASSYSTLGYNEQFF
TRBV12-3/TRBV12-4,TRBJ2-2,CASSSTANTGELFF
TRBV7-2,TRBJ2-1,CASSPRTSGRGSYNEQFF
TRBV7-2,TRBJ2-5,CASSLMGVQETQYF
TRBV7-2,TRBJ2-7,CASSQQAGGAYEQYF
TRBV20-1,TRBJ1-2,CSARVGAYGYTF
TRBV5-1,TRBJ2-3,CASTPEGAGTDTQYF
TRBV5-5,TRBJ2-7,CASSVLPGTLRGLNF
TRBV19,TRBJ2-7,CASTDGSRGYEQYF
TRBV28,TRBJ2-2,CASSLGGRNTGELFF
TRBV7-3,TRBJ2-3,CASRFSGGTDTQYF
TRBV5-1,TRBJ2-7,CASSGDNSYEQYF
TRBV18,TRBJ2-1,CASSPSRMNEQFF
TRBV27,TRBJ1-1,CASSAKQKNTEAFF
TRBV5-4,TRBJ1-1,CASSLGAGTATEAFF